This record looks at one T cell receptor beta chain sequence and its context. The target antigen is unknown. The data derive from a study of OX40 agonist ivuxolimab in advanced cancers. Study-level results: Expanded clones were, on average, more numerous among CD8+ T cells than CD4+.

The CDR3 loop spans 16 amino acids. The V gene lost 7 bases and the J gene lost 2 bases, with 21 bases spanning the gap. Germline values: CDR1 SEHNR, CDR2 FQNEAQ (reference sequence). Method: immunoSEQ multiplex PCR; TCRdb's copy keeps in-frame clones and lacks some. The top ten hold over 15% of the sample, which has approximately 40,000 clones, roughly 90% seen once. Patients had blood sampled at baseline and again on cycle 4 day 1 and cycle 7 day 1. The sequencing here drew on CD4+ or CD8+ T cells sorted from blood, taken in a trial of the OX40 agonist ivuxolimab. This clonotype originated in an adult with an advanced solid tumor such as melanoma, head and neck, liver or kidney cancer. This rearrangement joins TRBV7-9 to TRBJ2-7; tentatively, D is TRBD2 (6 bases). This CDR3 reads CASTSDTGLITYEQYF. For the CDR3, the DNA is TGTGCCAGCACCTCTGACACGGGACTTATCACCTACGAGCAGTACTTC.